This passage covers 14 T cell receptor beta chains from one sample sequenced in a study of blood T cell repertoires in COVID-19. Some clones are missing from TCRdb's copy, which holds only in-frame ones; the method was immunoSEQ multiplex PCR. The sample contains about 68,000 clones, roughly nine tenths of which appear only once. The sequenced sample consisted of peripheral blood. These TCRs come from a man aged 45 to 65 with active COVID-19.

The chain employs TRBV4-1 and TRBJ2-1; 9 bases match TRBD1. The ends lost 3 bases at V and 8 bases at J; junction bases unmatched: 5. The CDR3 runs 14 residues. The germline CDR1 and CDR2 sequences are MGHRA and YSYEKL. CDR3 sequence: CASSQRQGGDEQFF. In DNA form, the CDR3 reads TGCGCCAGCAGCCAGCGACAGGGGGGCGATGAGCAGTTCTTC.

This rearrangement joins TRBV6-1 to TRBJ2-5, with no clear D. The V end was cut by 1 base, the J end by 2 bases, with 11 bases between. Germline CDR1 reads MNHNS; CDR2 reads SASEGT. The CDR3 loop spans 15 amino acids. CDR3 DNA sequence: TGTGCCAGCAGTGAAGGAGGCCCTCTACAAGAGACCCAGTACTTC. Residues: CASSEGGPLQETQYF.

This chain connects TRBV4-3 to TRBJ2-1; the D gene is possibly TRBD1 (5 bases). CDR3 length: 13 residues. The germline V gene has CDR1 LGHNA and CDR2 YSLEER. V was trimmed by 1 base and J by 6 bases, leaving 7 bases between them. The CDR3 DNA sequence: TGCGCCAGCAGCCAAGGGGGCGTCAATGAGCAGTTCTTC. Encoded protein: CASSQGGVNEQFF.

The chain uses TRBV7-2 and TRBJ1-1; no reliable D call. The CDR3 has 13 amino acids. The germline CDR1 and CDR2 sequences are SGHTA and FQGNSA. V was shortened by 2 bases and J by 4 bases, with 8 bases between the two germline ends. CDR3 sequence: CASSLLFLTEAFF. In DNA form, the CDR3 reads TGTGCCAGCAGCTTACTGTTCCTCACTGAAGCTTTCTTT. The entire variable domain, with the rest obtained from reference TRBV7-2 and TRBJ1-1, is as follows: GAGVSQSPSNKVTEKGKDVELRCDPISGHTALYWYRQSLGQGLEFLIYFQGNSAPDKSGLPSDRFSAERTGGSVSTLTIQRTQQEDSAVYLCASSLLFLTEAFFGQGTRLTVV.

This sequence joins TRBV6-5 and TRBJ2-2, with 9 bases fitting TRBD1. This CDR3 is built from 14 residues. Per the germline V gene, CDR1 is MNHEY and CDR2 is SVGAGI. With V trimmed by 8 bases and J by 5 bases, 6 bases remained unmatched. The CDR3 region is CASQFGTGTGELFF. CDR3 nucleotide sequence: TGTGCCAGCCAATTCGGGACAGGGACCGGGGAGCTGTTTTTT.

CDR3 sequence reads: CASSLQGIGANVLTF. In DNA, the CDR3 is TGCGCCAGCAGCTTACAGGGGATTGGGGCCAACGTCCTGACTTTC. The chain joins TRBV5-1 to TRBJ2-6, with 7 bases fitting TRBD1. CDR1 and CDR2 (germline): SGHRS, YFSETQ. V trimming: 2 bases; J trimming: 3 bases; junction bases outside the gene matches: 2. The CDR3 extends over 15 amino acids.

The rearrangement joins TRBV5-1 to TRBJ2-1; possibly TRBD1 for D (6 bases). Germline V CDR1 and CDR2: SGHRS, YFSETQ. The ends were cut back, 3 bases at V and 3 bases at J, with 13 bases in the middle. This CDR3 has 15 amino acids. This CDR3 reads CASSSQGFYYNEQFF. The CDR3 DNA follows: TGCGCCAGCAGCTCCCAGGGGTTTTACTACAATGAGCAGTTCTTC. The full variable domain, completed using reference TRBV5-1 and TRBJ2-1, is KAGVTQTPRYLIKTRGQQVTLSCSPISGHRSVSWYQQTPGQGLQFLFEYFSETQRNKGNFPGRFSGRQFSNSRSEMNVSTLELGDSALYLCASSSQGFYYNEQFFGPGTRLTVL.

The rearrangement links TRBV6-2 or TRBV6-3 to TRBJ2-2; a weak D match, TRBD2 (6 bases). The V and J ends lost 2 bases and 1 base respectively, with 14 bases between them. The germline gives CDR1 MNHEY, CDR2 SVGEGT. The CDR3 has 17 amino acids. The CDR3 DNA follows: TGTGCCAGCAGTTACACGCTCGGGACTTTGAACACCGGGGAGCTGTTTTTT. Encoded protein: CASSYTLGTLNTGELFF.

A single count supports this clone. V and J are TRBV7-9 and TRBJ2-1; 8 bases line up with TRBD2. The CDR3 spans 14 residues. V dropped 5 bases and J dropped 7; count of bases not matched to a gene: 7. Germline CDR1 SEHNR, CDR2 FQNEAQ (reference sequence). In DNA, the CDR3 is TGTGCCAGCAGCACGCCCTTAGCGGGAAATGAGCAGTTCTTC. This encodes CASSTPLAGNEQFF.

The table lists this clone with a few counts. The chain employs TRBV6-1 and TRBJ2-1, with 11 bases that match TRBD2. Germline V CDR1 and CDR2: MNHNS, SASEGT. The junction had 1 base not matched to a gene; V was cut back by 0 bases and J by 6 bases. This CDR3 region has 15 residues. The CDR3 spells CASSEASGGANEQFF. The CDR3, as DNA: TGTGCCAGCAGTGAAGCTAGCGGGGGGGCCAATGAGCAGTTCTTC.

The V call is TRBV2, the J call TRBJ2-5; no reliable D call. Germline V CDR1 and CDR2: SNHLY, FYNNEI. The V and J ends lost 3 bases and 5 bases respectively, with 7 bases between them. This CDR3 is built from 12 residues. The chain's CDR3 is CASSDLGETQYF. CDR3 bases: TGTGCCAGCAGTGATCTCGGGGAGACCCAGTACTTC.

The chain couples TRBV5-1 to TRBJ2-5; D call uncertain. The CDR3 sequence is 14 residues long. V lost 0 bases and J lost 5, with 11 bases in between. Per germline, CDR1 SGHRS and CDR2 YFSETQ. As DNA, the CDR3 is TGCGCCAGCAGCTTGGACTTTCCGCCGGAGACCCAGTACTTC. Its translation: CASSLDFPPETQYF.

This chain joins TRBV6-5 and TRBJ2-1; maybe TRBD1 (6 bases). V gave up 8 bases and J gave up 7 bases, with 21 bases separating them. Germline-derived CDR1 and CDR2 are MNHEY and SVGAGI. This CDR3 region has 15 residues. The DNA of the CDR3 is TGTGCCAGCGCCCACAGGGTATTGGATTTGAATGAGCAGTTCTTC. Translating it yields CASAHRVLDLNEQFF.

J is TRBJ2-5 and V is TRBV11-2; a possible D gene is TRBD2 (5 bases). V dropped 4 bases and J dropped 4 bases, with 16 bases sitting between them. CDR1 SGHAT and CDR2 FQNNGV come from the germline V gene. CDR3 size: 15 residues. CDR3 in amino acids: CASSSTMSGGETQYF. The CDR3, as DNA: TGTGCCAGCAGCTCTACTATGAGCGGTGGAGAGACCCAGTACTTC.